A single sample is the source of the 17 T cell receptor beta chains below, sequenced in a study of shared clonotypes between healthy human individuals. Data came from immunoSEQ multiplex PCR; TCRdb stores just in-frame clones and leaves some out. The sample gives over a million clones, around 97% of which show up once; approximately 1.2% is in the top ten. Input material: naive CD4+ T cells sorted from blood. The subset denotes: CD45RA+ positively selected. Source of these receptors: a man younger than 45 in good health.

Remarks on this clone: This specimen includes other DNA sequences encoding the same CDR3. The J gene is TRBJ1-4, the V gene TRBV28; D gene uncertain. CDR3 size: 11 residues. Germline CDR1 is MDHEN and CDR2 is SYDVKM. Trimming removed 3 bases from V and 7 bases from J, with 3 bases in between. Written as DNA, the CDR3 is TGTGCCAGCAGTTTGGTTGAAAAACTGTTTTTT. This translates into CASSLVEKLFF. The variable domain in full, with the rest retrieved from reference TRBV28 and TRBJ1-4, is DVKVTQSSRYLVKRTGEKVFLECVQDMDHENMFWYRQDPGLGLRLIYFSYDVKMKEKGDIPEGYSVSREKKERFSLILESASTNQTSMYLCASSLVEKLFFGSGTQLSVL.

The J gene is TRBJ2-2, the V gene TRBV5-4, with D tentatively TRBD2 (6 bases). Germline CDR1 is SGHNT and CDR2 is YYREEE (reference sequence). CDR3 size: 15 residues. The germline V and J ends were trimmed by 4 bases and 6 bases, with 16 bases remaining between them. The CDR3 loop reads CASSEGLRGAGELFF. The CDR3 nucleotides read TGTGCCAGCAGCGAGGGACTCCGGGGTGCCGGGGAGCTGTTTTTT.

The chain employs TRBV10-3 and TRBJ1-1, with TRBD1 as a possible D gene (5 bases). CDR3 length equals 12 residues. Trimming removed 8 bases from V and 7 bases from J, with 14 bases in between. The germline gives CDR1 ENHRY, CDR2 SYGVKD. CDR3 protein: CAIGGDLGEAFF. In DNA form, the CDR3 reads TGTGCCATCGGAGGGGATTTAGGTGAAGCTTTCTTT.

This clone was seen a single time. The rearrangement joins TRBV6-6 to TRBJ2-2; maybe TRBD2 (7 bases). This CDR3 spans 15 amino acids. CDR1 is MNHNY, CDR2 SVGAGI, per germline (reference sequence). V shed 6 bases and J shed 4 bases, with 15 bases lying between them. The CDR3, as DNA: TGTGCCAGCAGGGGGGGCGGGAGATCCACCGGGGAGCTGTTTTTT. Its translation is CASRGGGRSTGELFF.

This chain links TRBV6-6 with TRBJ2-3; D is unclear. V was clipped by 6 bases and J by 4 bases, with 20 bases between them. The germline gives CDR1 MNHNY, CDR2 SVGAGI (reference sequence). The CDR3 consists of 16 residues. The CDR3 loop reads CASRYDRNPSADTQYF. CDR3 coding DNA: TGTGCCAGCAGGTACGACCGAAACCCTTCCGCAGATACGCAGTATTTT.

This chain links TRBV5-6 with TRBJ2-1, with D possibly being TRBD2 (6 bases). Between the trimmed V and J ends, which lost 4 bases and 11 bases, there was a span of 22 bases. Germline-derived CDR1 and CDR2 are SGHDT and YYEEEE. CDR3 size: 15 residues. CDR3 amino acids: CASSQRGAVDLKQFF. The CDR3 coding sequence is TGTGCCAGCAGCCAACGCGGGGCCGTAGATCTCAAGCAGTTCTTC. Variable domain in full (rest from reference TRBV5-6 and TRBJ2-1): DAGVTQSPTHLIKTRGQQVTLRCSPKSGHDTVSWYQQALGQGPQFIFQYYEEEERQRGNFPDRFSGHQFPNYSSELNVNALLLGDSALYLCASSQRGAVDLKQFFGPGTRLTVL.

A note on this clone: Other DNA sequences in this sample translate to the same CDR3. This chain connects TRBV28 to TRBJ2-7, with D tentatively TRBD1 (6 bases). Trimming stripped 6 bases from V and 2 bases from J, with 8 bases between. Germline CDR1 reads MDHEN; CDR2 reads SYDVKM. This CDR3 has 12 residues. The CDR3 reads CASSRQAYEQYF. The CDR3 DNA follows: TGTGCCAGCAGCAGACAGGCCTACGAGCAGTACTTC.

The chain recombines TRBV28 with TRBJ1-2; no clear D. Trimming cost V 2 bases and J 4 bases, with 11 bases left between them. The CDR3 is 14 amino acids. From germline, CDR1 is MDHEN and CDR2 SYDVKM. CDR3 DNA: TGTGCCAGCAGTTTACCTCGGGGTACCTATGGCTACACCTTC. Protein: CASSLPRGTYGYTF.

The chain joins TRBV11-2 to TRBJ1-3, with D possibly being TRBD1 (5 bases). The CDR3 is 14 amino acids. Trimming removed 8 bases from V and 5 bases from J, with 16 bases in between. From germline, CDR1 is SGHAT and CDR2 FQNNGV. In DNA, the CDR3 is TGTGCCAGCCTAAGCCTGTCAGGGAGAAACACCATATATTTT. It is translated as CASLSLSGRNTIYF.

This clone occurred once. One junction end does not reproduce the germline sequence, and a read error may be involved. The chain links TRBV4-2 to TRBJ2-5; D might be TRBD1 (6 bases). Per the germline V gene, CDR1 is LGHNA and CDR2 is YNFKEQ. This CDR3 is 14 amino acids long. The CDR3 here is CVSSQDGQKETQYF. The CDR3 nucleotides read TGTGTCAGCAGCCAAGATGGACAGAAAGAGACCCAGTACTTC.

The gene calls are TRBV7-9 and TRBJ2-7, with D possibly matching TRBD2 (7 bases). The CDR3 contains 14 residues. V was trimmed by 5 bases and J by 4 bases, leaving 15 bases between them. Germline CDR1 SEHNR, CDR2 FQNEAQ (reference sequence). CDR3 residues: CASSPRGGTYEQYF. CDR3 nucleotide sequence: TGTGCCAGCAGCCCAAGGGGGGGCACATACGAGCAGTACTTC. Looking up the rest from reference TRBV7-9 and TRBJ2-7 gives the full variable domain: DTGVSQNPRHKITKRGQNVTFRCDPISEHNRLYWYRQTLGQGPEFLTYFQNEAQLEKSRLLSDRFSAERPKGSFSTLEIQRTEQGDSAMYLCASSPRGGTYEQYFGPGTRLTVT.

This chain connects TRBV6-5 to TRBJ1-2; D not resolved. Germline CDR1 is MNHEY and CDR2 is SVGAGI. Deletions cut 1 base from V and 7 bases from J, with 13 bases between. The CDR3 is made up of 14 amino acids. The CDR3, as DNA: TGTGCCAGCAGTTACTACGGCGGCCCGCCTGGCTACACCTTC. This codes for CASSYYGGPPGYTF.

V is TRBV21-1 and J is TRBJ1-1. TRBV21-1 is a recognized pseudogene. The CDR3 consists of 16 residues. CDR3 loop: CASSKGEKVHVTEAFF. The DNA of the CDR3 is TGTGCCAGCAGCAAAGGCGAGAAAGTTCATGTCACTGAAGCTTTCTTT.

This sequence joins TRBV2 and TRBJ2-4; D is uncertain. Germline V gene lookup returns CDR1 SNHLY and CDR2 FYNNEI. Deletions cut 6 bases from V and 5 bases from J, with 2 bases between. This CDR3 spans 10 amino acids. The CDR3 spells CASRENIQYF. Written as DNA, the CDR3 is TGTGCCAGCAGAGAAAACATTCAGTACTTC. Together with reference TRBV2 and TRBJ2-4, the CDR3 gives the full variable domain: EPEVTQTPSHQVTQMGQEVILRCVPISNHLYFYWYRQILGQKVEFLVSFYNNEISEKSEIFDDQFSVERPDGSNFTLKIRSTKLEDSAMYFCASRENIQYFGAGTRLSVL.

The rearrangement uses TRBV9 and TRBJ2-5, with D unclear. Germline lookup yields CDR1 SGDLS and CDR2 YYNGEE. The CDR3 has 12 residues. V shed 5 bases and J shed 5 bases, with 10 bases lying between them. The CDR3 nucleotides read TGTGCCAGCAGTCGCGATCCCGAGACCCAGTACTTC. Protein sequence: CASSRDPETQYF.

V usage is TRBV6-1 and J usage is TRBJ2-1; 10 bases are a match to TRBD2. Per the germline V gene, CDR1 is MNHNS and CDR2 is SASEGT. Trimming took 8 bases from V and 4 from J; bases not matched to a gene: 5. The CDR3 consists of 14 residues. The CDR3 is CASFLAGVYNEQFF. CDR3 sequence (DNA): TGTGCCAGCTTTCTAGCGGGAGTATACAATGAGCAGTTCTTC.

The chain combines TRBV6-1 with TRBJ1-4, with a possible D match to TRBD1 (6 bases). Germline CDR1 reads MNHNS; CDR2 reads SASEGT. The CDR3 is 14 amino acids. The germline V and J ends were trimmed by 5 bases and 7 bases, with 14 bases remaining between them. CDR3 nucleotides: TGTGCCAGCAGTACAACAGGGTTCCCTGAAAAACTGTTTTTT. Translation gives CASSTTGFPEKLFF.